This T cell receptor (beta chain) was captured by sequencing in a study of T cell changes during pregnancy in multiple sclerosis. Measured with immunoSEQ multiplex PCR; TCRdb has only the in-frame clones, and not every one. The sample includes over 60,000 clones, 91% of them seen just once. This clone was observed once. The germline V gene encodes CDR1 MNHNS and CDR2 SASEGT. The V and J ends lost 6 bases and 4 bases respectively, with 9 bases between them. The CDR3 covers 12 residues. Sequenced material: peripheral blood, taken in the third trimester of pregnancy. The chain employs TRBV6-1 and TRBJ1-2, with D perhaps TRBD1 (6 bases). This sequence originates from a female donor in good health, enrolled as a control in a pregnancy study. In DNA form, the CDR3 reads TGTGCCAGCAGGGTACAGGGCTATGGCTACACCTTC. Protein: CASRVQGYGYTF.